This T cell receptor (beta chain) was sequenced during a study of cytomegalovirus exposure and HLA in healthy donors. 60 Vbeta and 13 Jbeta primers were used in PCR. Clones were sequenced by immunoSEQ multiplex PCR, and TCRdb holds only the in-frame ones, with some missing. The data show fewer than 120,000 clones, 60% to 85% seen once. The germline gives CDR1 LGHNA, CDR2 YNFKEQ. V shed 4 bases, J shed 5 bases, and the junction held 17 bases outside the gene matches. CDR3 size: 19 residues. Sequenced sample: PBMCs. The chain combines TRBV4-2 with TRBJ1-6, with 7 nucleotides matching TRBD1. The source of this sequence is a woman aged 55-75 years in good health and CMV-seropositive. CDR3 DNA sequence: TGTGCCAGCAGCCCTCGGGACAGCTATTCTGAAGGGGATAATTCACCCCTCCACTTT. Translating gives CASSPRDSYSEGDNSPLHF.